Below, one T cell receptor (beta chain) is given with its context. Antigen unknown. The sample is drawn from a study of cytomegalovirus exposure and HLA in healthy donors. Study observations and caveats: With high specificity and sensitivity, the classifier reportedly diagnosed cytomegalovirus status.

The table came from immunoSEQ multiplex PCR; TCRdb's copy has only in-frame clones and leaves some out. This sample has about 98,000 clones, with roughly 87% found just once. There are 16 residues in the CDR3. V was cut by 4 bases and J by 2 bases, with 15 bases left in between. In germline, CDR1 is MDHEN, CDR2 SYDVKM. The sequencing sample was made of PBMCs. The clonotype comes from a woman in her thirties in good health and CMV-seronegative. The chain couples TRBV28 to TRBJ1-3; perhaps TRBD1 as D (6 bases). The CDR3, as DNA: TGTGCCAGCAGTTCACCACAGGGACGGGCTGGAAACACCATATATTTT. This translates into CASSSPQGRAGNTIYF. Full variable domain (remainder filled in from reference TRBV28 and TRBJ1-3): DVKVTQSSRYLVKRTGEKVFLECVQDMDHENMFWYRQDPGLGLRLIYFSYDVKMKEKGDIPEGYSVSREKKERFSLILESASTNQTSMYLCASSSPQGRAGNTIYFGEGSWLTVV.